The entry below describes one T cell receptor (beta chain). This CDR3 comprises 14 residues. V lost 5 bases to trimming and J lost 0 bases, with 7 bases between them. Germline V gene data show CDR1 as LNHDA and CDR2 as SQIVND (reference sequence). This specimen belongs to a study of T cells in tuberculosis. Study-wide context: T cells were selected with CD1B tetramers loaded with glucose monomycolate.

Chain pairing is unknown; alpha and beta were sequenced separately. TCRdb keeps only in-frame clones here, not all; method: immunoSEQ multiplex PCR. The table lists tens of thousands of clones, more than 75% of them singletons. Thawed, overnight-rested PBMC were stained with GMM-loaded CD1B tetramer, viability dye and anti-CD3, then sorted. The lipid loaded on the CD1B tetramers was C32 glucose monomycolate from Rhodococcus equi. PBMC for tetramer sorting were first depleted of CD14-expressing monocytes. From each donor, some 91,000 tetramer-negative cells were sorted. The sequencing input was CD1b-GMM tetramer-negative cells sorted from PBMCs. This sequence was found in an adult woman with latent tuberculosis. The rearrangement links TRBV19 to TRBJ2-2; a possible D gene is TRBD1 (5 bases). The CDR3 sequence is CASSPRANTGELFF. The CDR3, as DNA: TGTGCCAGTAGTCCCAGGGCGAACACCGGGGAGCTGTTTTTT.